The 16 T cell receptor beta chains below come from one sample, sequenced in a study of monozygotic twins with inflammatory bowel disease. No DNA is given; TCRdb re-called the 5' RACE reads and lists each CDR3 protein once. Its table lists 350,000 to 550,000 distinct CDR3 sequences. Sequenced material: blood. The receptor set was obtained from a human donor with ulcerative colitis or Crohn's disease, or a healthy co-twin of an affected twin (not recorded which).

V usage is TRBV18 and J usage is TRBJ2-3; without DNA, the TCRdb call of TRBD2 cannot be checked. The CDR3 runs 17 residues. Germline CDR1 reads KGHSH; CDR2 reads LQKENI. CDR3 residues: CASSPSRSGPSTDTQYF.

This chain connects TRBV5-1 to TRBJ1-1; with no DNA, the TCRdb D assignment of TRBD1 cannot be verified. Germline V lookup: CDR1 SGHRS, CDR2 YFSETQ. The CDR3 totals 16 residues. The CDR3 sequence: CASSPWTAPAGTEAFF.

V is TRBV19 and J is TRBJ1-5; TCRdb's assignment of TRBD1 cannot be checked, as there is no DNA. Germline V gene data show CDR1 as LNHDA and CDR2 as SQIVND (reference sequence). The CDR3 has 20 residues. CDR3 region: CASSLRGRDRGLIGNQPQHF. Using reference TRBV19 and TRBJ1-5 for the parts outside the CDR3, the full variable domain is DGGITQSPKYLFRKEGQNVTLSCEQNLNHDAMYWYRQDPGQGLRLIYYSQIVNDFQKGDIAEGYSVSREKKESFPLTVTSAQKNPTAFYLCASSLRGRDRGLIGNQPQHFGDGTRLSIL.

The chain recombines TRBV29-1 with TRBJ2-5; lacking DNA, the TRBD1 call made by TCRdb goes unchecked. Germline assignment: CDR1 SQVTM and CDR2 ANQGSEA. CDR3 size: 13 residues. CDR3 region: CSVDGTIQETQYF.

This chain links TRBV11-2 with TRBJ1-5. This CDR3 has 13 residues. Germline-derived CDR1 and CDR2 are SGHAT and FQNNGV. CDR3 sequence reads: CASSSGEAQPQHF.

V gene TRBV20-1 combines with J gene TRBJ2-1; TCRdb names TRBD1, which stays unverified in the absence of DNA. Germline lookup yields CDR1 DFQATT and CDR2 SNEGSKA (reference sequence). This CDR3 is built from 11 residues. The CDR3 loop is CSASRGMEQFF.

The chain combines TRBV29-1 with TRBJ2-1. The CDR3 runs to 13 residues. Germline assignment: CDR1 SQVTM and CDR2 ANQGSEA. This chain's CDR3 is CSVRPDSYNEQFF.

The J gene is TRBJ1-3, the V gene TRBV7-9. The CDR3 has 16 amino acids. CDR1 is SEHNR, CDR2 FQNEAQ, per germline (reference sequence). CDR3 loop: CASSFLLGHSGNTIYF.

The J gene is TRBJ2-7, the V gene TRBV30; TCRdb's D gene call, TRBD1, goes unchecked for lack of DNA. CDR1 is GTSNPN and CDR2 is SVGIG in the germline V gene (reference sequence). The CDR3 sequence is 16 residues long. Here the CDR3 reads CAWSVTRTGDVYEQYF.

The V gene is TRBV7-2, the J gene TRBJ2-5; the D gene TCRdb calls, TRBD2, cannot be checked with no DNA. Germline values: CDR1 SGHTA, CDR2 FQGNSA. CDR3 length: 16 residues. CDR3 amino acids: CASSSLTSGSQETQYF.

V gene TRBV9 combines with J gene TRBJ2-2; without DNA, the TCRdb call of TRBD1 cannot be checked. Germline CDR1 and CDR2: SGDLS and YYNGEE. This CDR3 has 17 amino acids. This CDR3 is CASSASGQGARTGELFF. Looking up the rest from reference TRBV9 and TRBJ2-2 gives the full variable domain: DSGVTQTPKHLITATGQRVTLRCSPRSGDLSVYWYQQSLDQGLQFLIQYYNGEERAKGNILERFSAQQFPDLHSELNLSSLELGDSALYFCASSASGQGARTGELFFGEGSRLTVL.

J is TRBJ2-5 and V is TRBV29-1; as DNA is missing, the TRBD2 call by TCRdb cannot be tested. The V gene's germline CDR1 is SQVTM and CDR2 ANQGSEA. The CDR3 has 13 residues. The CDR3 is CSVLREGQETQYF.

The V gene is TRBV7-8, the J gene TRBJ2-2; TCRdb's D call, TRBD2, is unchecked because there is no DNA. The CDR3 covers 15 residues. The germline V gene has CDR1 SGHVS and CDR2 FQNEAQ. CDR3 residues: CASSLGLAGAGELFF.

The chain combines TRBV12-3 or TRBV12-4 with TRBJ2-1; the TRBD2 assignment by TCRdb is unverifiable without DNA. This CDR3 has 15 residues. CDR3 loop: CASSSRGQLGNEQFF.

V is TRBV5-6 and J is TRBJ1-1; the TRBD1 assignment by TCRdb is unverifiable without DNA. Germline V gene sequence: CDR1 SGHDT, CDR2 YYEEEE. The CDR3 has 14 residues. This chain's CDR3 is CASSPDRQHTEAFF.

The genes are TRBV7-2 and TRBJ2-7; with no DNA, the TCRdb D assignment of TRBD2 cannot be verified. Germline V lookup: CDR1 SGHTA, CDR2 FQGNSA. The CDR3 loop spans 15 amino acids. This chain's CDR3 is CASLLAEGLFYEQYF.